The rows below give T cell receptor beta chains drawn from one sample of a study of T cell responses to AZD1222 COVID-19 vaccine. Clones were sequenced by immunoSEQ multiplex PCR, and TCRdb holds only the in-frame ones, with some missing. This sample carries around 84,000 clones, roughly 88% of them seen once, and the ten largest clones take 8.5% to 10%. The sequencing used peripheral blood, collected on day 0 of AZD1222 vaccination. These receptors all come from an adult in good health. Each CDR3 is given with its conserved first and last residue. The D gene is left open where the match is weak. The size entry is marked missing in some rows and otherwise reads once, few, many or a size class.

abundance | j_gene | d_gene | len | v_gene | CDR3aa | CDR3nt
NA | TRBJ1-1 | NA | 14 | TRBV7-2 | CASSRDISNTEAFF | TGTGCCAGCAGCCGGGACATTTCCAACACTGAAGCTTTCTTT
once | TRBJ2-4 | TRBD2 | 19 | TRBV4-1 | CASSQEVGLAGGGGNIQYF | TGCGCCAGCAGCCAAGAAGTAGGACTAGCGGGAGGAGGTGGAAACATTCAGTACTTC
NA | TRBJ2-1 | NA | 13 | TRBV6-2/TRBV6-3 | CASSYSFYNEQFF | TGTGCCAGCAGTTACTCGTTTTACAATGAGCAGTTCTTC
NA | TRBJ2-2 | NA | 16 | TRBV3-1/TRBV3-2 | CASSQVWVGESGELFF | TGTGCCAGCAGCCAAGTTTGGGTGGGGGAATCCGGGGAGCTGTTTTTT
few | TRBJ1-6 | NA | 14 | TRBV7-9 | CASSSLKRGMALHF | TGTGCCAGCAGCTCCCTGAAGCGGGGAATGGCCCTCCACTTT
NA | TRBJ1-1 | NA | 16 | TRBV9 | CASSVWSGGLNTEAFF | TGTGCCAGCAGCGTATGGTCCGGGGGGTTGAACACTGAAGCTTTCTTT
NA | TRBJ2-7 | NA | 12 | TRBV30 | CAWRGANWVQYF | TGTGCCTGGAGGGGGGCCAATTGGGTGCAGTACTTC
NA | TRBJ1-4 | NA | 15 | TRBV7-2 | CASSYTGESGEKLFF | TGTGCCAGCAGCTATACCGGGGAATCGGGTGAAAAACTGTTTTTT
NA | TRBJ2-3 | NA | 14 | TRBV16 | CASSPAGFTDTQYF | TGTGCCAGCAGCCCCGCAGGGTTCACAGATACGCAGTATTTT
NA | TRBJ1-4 | TRBD1 | 15 | TRBV30 | CAWSDRTGINEKLFF | TGTGCCTGGAGTGACCGGACAGGGATAAATGAAAAACTGTTTTTT
NA | TRBJ2-1 | TRBD2 | 15 | TRBV5-1 | CASSLLAGQGDEQFF | TGCGCCAGCAGCTTACTAGCGGGACAAGGCGATGAGCAGTTCTTC
NA | TRBJ2-3 | NA | 17 | TRBV6-2/TRBV6-3 | CASSNSDSWILTDTQYF | TGTGCCAGCAGCAACTCCGACTCGTGGATACTGACAGATACGCAGTATTTT
once | TRBJ1-2 | NA | 13 | TRBV24-1 | CATSDSVGYGYTF | TGTGCCACCAGTGATTCCGTGGGCTATGGCTACACCTTC